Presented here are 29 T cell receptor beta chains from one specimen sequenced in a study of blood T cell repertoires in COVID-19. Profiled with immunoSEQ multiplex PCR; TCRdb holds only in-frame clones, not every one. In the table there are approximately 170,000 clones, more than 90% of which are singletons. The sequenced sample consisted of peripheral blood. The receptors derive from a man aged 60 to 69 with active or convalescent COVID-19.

CDR3 protein: CASSLAGRGNYNEQFF. The CDR3 DNA reads as TGCGCCAGCAGCTTGGCCGGGAGGGGGAACTACAATGAGCAGTTCTTC. This sequence joins TRBV5-1 and TRBJ2-1; 8 nucleotides match TRBD2. V lost 0 bases to trimming and J lost 3 bases; unmatched junction nucleotides: 5. The CDR3 covers 16 residues. The germline V gene has CDR1 SGHRS and CDR2 YFSETQ.

CDR3 DNA sequence: TGTGCCAGCAGCCGGGACAGGGGGGCCTACGAGCAGTACTTC. It is translated as CASSRDRGAYEQYF. The chain carries TRBV6-6 and TRBJ2-7, with 11 bases that match TRBD1. The V gene's germline CDR1 is MNHNY and CDR2 SVGAGI (reference sequence). V lost 6 bases, J lost 2 bases, and 3 bases stayed unmatched. The CDR3 spans 14 residues.

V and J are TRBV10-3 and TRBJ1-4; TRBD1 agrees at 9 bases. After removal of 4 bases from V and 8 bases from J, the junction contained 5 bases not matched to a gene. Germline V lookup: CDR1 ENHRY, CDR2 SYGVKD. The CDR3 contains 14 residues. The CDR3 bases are TGTGCCATCAGTGTGGGACAGGGTGGAGAAAAACTGTTTTTT. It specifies CAISVGQGGEKLFF.

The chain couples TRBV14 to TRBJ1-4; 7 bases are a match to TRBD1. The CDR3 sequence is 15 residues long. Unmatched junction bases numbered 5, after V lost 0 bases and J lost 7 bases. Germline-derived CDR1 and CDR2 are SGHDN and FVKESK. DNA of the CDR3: TGTGCCAGCAGCCAAGAAGGGGGCGCGGGTGAAAAACTGTTTTTT. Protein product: CASSQEGGAGEKLFF. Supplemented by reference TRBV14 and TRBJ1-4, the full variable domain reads EAGVTQFPSHSVIEKGQTVTLRCDPISGHDNLYWYRRVMGKEIKFLLHFVKESKQDESGMPNNRFLAERTGGTYSTLKVQPAELEDSGVYFCASSQEGGAGEKLFFGSGTQLSVL.

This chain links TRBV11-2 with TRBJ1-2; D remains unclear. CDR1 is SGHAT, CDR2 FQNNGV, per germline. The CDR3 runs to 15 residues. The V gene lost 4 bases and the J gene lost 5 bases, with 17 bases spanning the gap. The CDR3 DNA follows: TGTGCCAGCAGCTCGCCGGACTGGATGAAGTATGGCTACACCTTC. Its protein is CASSSPDWMKYGYTF.

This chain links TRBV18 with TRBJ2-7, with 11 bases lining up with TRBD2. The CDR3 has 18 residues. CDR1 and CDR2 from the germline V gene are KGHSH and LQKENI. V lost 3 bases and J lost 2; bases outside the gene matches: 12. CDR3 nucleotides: TGTGCCAGCTCACCTAAGGGGACTAGCGGACTTTTAGCCTACGAGCAGTACTTC. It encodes CASSPKGTSGLLAYEQYF. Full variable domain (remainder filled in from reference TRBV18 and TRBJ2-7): NAGVMQNPRHLVRRRGQEARLRCSPMKGHSHVYWYRQLPEEGLKFMVYLQKENIIDESGMPKERFSAEFPKEGPSILRIQQVVRGDSAAYFCASSPKGTSGLLAYEQYFGPGTRLTVT.

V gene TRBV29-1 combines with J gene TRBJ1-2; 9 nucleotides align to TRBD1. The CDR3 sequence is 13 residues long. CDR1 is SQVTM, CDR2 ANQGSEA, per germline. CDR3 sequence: CTGGTGTNYGYTF. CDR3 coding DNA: TGCACCGGAGGGACAGGGACTAACTATGGCTACACCTTC. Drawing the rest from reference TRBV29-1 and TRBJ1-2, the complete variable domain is SAVISQKPSRDICQRGTSLTIQCQVDSQVTMMFWYRQQPGQSLTLIATANQGSEATYESGFVIDKFPISRPNLTFSTLTVSNMSPEDSSIYLCTGGTGTNYGYTFGSGTRLTVV.

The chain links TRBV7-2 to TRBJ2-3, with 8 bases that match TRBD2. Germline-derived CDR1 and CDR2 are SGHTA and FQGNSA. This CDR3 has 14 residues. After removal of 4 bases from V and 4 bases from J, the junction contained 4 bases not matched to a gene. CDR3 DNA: TGTGCCAGCAGCTCGGGGGGGGTCCCAGATACGCAGTATTTT. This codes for CASSSGGVPDTQYF.

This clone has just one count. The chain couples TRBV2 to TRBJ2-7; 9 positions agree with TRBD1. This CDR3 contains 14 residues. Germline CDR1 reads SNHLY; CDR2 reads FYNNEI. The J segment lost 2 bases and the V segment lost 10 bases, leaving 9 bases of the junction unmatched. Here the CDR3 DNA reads TGTGCCACCATCCCGGGACAGGGCACCTACGAGCAGTACTTC. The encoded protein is CATIPGQGTYEQYF.

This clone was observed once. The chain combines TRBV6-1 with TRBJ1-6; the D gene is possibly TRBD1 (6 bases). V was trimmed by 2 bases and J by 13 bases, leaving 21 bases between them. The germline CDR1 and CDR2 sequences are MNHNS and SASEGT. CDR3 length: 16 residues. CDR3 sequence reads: CASSERGGTTKGPLHF. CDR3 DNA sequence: TGTGCCAGCAGTGAAAGGGGGGGGACCACAAAGGGCCCCCTCCACTTT.

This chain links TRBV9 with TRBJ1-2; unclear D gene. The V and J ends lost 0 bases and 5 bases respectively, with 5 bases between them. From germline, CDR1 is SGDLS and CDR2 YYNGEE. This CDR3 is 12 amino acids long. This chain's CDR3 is CASSVGRYGYTF. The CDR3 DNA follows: TGTGCCAGCAGCGTAGGTCGGTATGGCTACACCTTC.

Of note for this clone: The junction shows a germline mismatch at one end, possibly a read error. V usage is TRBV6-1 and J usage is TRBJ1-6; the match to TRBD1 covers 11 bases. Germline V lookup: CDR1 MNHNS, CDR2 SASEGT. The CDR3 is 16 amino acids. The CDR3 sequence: CASSEAGQGVNSPLHF. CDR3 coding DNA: TGTGCCAGCAGCGAAGCGGGACAGGGGGTAAATTCACCCCTCCACTTT.

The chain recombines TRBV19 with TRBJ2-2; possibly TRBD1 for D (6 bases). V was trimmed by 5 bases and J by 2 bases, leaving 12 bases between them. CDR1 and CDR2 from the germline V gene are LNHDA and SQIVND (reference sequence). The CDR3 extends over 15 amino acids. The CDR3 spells CASSAQQGNTGELFF. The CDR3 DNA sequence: TGTGCCAGTAGTGCCCAACAGGGAAACACCGGGGAGCTGTTTTTT.

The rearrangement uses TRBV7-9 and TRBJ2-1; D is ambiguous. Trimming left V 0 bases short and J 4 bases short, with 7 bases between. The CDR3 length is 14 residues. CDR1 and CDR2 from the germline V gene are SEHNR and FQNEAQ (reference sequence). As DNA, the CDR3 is TGTGCCAGCAGCTTAGCACATAAATACAATGAGCAGTTCTTC. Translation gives CASSLAHKYNEQFF.

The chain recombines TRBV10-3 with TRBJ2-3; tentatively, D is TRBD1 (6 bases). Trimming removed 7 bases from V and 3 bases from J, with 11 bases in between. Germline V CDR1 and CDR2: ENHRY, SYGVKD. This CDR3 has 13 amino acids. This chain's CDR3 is CAITGEGTDTQYF. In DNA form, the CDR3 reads TGTGCCATCACAGGGGAAGGGACAGATACGCAGTATTTT.

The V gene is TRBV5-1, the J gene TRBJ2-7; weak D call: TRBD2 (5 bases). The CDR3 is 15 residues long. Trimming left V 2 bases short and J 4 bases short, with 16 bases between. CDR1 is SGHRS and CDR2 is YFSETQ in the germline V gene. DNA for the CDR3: TGCGCCAGCAGCTTTGAGGGTCCAAGGGCTTACGAGCAGTACTTC. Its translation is CASSFEGPRAYEQYF. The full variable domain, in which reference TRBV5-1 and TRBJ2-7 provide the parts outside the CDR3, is KAGVTQTPRYLIKTRGQQVTLSCSPISGHRSVSWYQQTPGQGLQFLFEYFSETQRNKGNFPGRFSGRQFSNSRSEMNVSTLELGDSALYLCASSFEGPRAYEQYFGPGTRLTVT.

As DNA, the CDR3 is TGCGCCAGCAGCTTGAACTCCCCGGGGGTAGAGGGCTACACCTTC. It specifies CASSLNSPGVEGYTF. The J gene is TRBJ1-2, the V gene TRBV5-1; a possible D gene is TRBD1 (5 bases). CDR1 is SGHRS, CDR2 YFSETQ, per germline. V was pared by 1 base and J by 8 bases, with 18 bases between. This CDR3 is built from 15 residues. Together with reference TRBV5-1 and TRBJ1-2, the CDR3 gives the full variable domain: KAGVTQTPRYLIKTRGQQVTLSCSPISGHRSVSWYQQTPGQGLQFLFEYFSETQRNKGNFPGRFSGRQFSNSRSEMNVSTLELGDSALYLCASSLNSPGVEGYTFGSGTRLTVV.

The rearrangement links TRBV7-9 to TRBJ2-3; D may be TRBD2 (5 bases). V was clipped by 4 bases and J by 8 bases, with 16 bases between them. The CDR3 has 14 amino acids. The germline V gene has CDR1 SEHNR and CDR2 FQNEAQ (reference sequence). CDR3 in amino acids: CASSSGLAGLTQYF. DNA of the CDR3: TGTGCCAGCAGCTCCGGTCTGGCGGGCCTTACGCAGTATTTT.

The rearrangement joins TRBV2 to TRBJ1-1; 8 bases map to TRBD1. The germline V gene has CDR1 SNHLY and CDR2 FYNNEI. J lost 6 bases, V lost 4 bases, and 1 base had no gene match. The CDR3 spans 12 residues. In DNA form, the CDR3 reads TGTGCCAGCAGTGCAGGGGGCTCTGAAGCTTTCTTT. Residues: CASSAGGSEAFF.

The CDR3 here is CAISADRGPNTEAFF. For the CDR3, the DNA is TGTGCCATCAGTGCAGACAGGGGGCCGAACACTGAAGCTTTCTTT. The chain has TRBV10-3 and TRBJ1-1; 10 nucleotides line up with TRBD1. Germline lookup yields CDR1 ENHRY and CDR2 SYGVKD. J was trimmed by 1 base and V by 4 bases; bases with no gene match: 3. CDR3 length equals 15 residues.

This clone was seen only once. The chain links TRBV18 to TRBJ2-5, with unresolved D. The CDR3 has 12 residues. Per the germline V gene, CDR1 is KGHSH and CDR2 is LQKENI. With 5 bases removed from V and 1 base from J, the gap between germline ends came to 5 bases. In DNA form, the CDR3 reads TGTGCCAGCTCAACAATCCAAGAGACCCAGTACTTC. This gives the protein CASSTIQETQYF.

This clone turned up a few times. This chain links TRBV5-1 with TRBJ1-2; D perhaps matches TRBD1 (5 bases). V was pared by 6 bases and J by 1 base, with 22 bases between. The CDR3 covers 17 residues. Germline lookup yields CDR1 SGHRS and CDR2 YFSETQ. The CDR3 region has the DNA TGCGCCAGCACCCCGAGTCCCGCCAGGGATCGTAACTATGGCTACACCTTC. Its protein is CASTPSPARDRNYGYTF.

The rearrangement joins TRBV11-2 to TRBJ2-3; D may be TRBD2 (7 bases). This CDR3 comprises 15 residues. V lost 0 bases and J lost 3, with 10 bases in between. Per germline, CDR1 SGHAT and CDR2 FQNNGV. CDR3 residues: CASSLDGGRTDTQYF. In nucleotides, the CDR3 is TGTGCCAGCAGCTTAGACGGGGGGCGTACAGATACGCAGTATTTT.

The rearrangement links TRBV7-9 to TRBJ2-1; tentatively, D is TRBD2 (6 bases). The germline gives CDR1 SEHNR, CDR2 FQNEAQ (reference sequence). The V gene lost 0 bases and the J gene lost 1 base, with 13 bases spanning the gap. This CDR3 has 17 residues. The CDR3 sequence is CASSLAGGGISYNEQFF. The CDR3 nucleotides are TGTGCCAGCAGCTTAGCGGGGGGTGGCATTTCCTACAATGAGCAGTTCTTC.

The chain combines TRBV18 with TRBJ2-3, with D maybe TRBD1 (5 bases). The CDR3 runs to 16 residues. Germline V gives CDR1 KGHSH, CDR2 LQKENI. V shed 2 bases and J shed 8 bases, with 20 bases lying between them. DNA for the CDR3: TGTGCCAGCTCACCAAAGGCTGAGACAGTCGGTGGTACGCAGTATTTT. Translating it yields CASSPKAETVGGTQYF.

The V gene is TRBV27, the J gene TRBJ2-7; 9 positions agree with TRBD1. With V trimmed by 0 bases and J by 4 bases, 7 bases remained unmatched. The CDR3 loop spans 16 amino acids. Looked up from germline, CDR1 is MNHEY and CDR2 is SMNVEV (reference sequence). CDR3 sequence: CASSLSSGQGVYEQYF. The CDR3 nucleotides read TGTGCCAGCAGTTTATCTTCGGGACAGGGCGTATACGAGCAGTACTTC.

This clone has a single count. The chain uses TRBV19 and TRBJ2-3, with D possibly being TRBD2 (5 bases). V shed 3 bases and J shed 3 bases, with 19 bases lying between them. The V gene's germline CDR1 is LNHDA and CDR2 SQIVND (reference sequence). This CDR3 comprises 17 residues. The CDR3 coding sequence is TGTGCCAGTAGTATCGGGCCGTTCGGGAAGTGGACAGATACGCAGTATTTT. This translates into CASSIGPFGKWTDTQYF.

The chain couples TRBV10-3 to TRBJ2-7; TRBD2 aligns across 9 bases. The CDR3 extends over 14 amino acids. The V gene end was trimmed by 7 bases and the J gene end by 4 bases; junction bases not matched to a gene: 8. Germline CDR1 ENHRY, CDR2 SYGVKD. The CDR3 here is CAIKSGLARYEQYF. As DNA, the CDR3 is TGTGCCATCAAGAGCGGACTAGCGCGTTACGAGCAGTACTTC.

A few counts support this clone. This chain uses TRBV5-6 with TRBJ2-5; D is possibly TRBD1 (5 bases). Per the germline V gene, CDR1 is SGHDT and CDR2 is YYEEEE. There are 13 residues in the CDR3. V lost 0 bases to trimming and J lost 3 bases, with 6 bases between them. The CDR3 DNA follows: TGTGCCAGCAGCTTGGCCAGGGAAGAGACCCAGTACTTC. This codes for CASSLAREETQYF.